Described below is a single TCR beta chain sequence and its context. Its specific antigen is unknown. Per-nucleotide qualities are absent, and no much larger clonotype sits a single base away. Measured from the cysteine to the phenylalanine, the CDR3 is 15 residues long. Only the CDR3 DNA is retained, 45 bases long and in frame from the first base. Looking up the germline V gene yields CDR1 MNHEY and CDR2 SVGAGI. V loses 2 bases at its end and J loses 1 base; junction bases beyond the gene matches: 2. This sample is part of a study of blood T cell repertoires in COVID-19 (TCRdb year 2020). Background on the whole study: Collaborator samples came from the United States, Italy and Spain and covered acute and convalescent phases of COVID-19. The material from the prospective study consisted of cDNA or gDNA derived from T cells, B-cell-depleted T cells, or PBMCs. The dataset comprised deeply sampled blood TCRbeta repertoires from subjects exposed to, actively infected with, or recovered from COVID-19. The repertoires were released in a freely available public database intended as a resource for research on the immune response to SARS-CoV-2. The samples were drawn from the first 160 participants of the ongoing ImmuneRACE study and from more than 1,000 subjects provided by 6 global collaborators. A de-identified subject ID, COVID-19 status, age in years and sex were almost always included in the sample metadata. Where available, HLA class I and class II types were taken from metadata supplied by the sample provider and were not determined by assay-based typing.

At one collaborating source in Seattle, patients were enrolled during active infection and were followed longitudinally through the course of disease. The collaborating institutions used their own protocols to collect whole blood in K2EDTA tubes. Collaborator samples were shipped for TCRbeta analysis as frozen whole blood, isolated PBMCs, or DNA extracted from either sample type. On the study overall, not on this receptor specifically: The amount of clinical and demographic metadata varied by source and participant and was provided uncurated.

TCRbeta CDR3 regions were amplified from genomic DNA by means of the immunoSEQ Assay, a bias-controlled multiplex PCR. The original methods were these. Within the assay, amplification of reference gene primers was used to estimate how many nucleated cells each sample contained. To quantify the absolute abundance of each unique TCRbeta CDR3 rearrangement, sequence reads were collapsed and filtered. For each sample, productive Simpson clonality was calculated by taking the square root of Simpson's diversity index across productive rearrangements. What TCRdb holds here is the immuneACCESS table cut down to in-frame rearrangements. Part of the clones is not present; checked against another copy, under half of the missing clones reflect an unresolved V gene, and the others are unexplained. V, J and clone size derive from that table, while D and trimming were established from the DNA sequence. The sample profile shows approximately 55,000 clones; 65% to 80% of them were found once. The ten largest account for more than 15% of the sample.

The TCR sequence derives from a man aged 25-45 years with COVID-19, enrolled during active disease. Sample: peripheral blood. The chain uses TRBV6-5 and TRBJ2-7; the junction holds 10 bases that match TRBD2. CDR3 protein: CASSYGTSESYEQYF. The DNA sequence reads TGTGCCAGCAGTTACGGGACTAGCGAATCCTACGAGCAGTACTTC.